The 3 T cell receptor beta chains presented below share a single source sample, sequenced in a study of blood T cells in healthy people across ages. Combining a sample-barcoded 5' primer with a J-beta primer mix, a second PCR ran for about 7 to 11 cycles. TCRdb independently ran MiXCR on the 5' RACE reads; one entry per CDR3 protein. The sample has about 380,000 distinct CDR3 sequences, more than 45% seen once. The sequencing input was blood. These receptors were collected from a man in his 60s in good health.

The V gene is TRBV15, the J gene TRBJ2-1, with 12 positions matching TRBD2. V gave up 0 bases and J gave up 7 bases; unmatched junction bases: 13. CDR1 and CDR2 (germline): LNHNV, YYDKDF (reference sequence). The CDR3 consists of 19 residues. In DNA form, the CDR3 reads TGTGCCACCAGCAGAGATGGATTAGGATCGACTAGCGGGAGTAATGAGCAGTTCTTC. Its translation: CATSRDGLGSTSGSNEQFF.

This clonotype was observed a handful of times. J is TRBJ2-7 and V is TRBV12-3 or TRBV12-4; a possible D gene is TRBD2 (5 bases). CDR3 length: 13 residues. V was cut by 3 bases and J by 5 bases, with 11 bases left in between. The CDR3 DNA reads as TGTGCCAGCAGTTTCCTAGCAGCCCACGAGCAGTACTTC. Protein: CASSFLAAHEQYF.

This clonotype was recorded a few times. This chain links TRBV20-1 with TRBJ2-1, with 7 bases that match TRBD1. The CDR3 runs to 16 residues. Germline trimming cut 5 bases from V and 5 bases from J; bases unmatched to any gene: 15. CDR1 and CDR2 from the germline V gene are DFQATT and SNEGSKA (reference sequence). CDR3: CSAGKGRDRPNNEQFF. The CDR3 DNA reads TGCAGTGCTGGAAAGGGTCGGGACAGACCAAACAATGAGCAGTTCTTC.